This is a list of T cell receptor beta chains from one sample in a study of OX40 agonist ivuxolimab in advanced cancers. The protocol was immunoSEQ multiplex PCR, while the TCRdb copy is restricted to in-frame clones and leaves out a portion. The sample includes 96,000 or so clones, less than 95% seen only once; the top ten take about 1.5%. Source: CD4+ or CD8+ T cells sorted from blood, taken in a trial of the OX40 agonist ivuxolimab. Receptors originate from an adult with an advanced solid tumor such as melanoma, head and neck, liver or kidney cancer. Each CDR3 is given with its conserved first and last residue. A D gene is named only where the DNA matches it firmly. A row's size may be missing; if present it is once, few, many or a size class.

d_call j_call clone_size v_call cdr3_nt cdr3_aa
TRBD2 TRBJ2-2 . TRBV2 TGTGCCGGCAGTGGACTAGCGGGACCCACCGGGGAGCTGTTTTTT CAGSGLAGPTGELFF
TRBD2 TRBJ2-3 . TRBV9 TGTGCCAGCAGCACGAGATCGACTAGCGGCACAGATACGCAGTATTTT CASSTRSTSGTDTQYF
TRBD1 TRBJ2-5 . TRBV7-3 TGTGCCAGCAGCCCCGGGACAGGGAAAGAGACCCAGTACTTC CASSPGTGKETQYF
. TRBJ2-4 . TRBV10-1 TGCGCCAGCAGTGAGTCGACCTCGGCCGCGTTGGCCAAAAACATTCAGTACTTC CASSESTSAALAKNIQYF
. TRBJ1-1 . TRBV30 TGTGCCTGGAGTGTGAGGAGGGGGGACACTGAAGCTTTCTTT CAWSVRRGDTEAFF
TRBD1 TRBJ2-4 . TRBV28 TGTGCCAGCAGTTCCACCCGACAGGGGCGTAAAAACATTCAGTACTTC CASSSTRQGRKNIQYF
TRBD2 TRBJ2-7 once TRBV30 TGTGCCTGGACTAGCGGGAGTTCCTACGAGCAGTACTTC CAWTSGSSYEQYF
. TRBJ2-5 . TRBV7-3 TGTGCCAGCAGCTTAACTGTGGGCAGGGGAGAGACCCAGTACTTC CASSLTVGRGETQYF
TRBD2 TRBJ2-3 once TRBV11-3 TGTGCCAGCAGCCCCCGACTAGCGGAGACAGATACGCAGTATTTT CASSPRLAETDTQYF
TRBD1 TRBJ1-2 . TRBV28 TGTGCCAGCAGTTTATCGCCGACAGGGGCCCTTAACTATGGCTACACCTTC CASSLSPTGALNYGYTF
. TRBJ1-3 once TRBV30 TGTGCCTACACAAGCTCTGGAAACACCATATATTTT CAYTSSGNTIYF
. TRBJ1-4 . TRBV5-1 TGCGCCAGCAGCAGGTTGACAGGAACTAATGAAAAACTGTTTTTT CASSRLTGTNEKLFF
TRBD1 TRBJ2-5 . TRBV5-6 TGTGCCAGCAGCTTCATCAAAGGGGGCGAAGAGACCCAGTACTTC CASSFIKGGEETQYF
. TRBJ1-1 . TRBV10-3 TGTGCCATCAGTGAGTCATTTTTGGCCAGGTTGAACACTGAAGCTTTCTTT CAISESFLARLNTEAFF
. TRBJ1-2 . TRBV5-1 TGCGCCAGCAGCTTAGAACGGGGTGAGGGCTATGGCTACACCTTC CASSLERGEGYGYTF
. TRBJ2-5 . TRBV30 TGTGCCTACTCAGGGGATATGGAGACCCAGTACTTC CAYSGDMETQYF
. TRBJ1-1 once TRBV9 TGTGCCAGCAGCGTAGGTGGAGGGGTGAACACTGAAGCTTTCTTT CASSVGGGVNTEAFF
. TRBJ1-2 . TRBV6-5 TGTGCCAGCAGCCCCGGGGGAGAAGCGGATGGCTACACCTTC CASSPGGEADGYTF
. TRBJ2-7 . TRBV7-8 TGTGCCAGCAGCCGATTTAATAGAGGGACGTCGATAAGCTACGAGCAGTACTTC CASSRFNRGTSISYEQYF
TRBD1 TRBJ1-1 . TRBV30 TGTGCCTGGAGTGTGGGCAGGGGGCGAAACACTGAAGCTTTCTTT CAWSVGRGRNTEAFF
. TRBJ2-2 . TRBV5-1 TGCGCCAGCAGCTTGGGAGGACAGCCCACCGGGGAGCTGTTTTTT CASSLGGQPTGELFF
TRBD2 TRBJ2-5 . TRBV5-1 TGCGCCAGCAGCTTAATCTTTGGCGGGAGCATGGAGACCCAGTACTTC CASSLIFGGSMETQYF
TRBD1 TRBJ2-1 few TRBV5-4 TGTGCCAGCAGCATTCCGGGACAGGGGAATCGGAATGAGCAGTTCTTC CASSIPGQGNRNEQFF
TRBD2 TRBJ2-1 . TRBV11-1 TGTGCCAGCAGCTTAGAATCGGCGGGAGCCCACAATGAGCAGTTCTTC CASSLESAGAHNEQFF
. TRBJ2-5 . TRBV29-1 TGCAGCGTTGCTAACCTGGATAGGGAGACCCAGTACTTC CSVANLDRETQYF
TRBD1 TRBJ2-3 . TRBV5-4 TGTGCCAGCAGCTTGCAGACAGGGGGAGGCACAGATACGCAGTATTTT CASSLQTGGGTDTQYF
TRBD2 TRBJ2-3 . TRBV5-6 TGTGCCAGCAGCTTCGGACTAGATGGAGATACGCAGTATTTT CASSFGLDGDTQYF
. TRBJ2-7 . TRBV7-2 TGTGCCAGCAGCTTACGCCGGAACTACGAGCAGTACTTC CASSLRRNYEQYF
. TRBJ1-2 . TRBV5-1 TGCGCCAGCAGCTTGGATCCCGCTGGGGGGAGGGGCTACACCTTC CASSLDPAGGRGYTF
. TRBJ1-1 . TRBV6-5 TGTGCCAGCGGAGGGACAAAGGCAGCTTTCTTT CASGGTKAAFF
TRBD1 TRBJ1-1 . TRBV7-6 TGTGCCAGCAGCTTCGACAGGGTTGGTACTGAAGCTTTCTTT CASSFDRVGTEAFF
. TRBJ1-1 . TRBV7-9 TGTGCCAGCAGCTTTGGTGGGGGAGGGGCTTTCTTT CASSFGGGGAFF
TRBD2 TRBJ2-5 . TRBV27 TGTGCCAGCAGTTTCCTCTCTCTAGCGGGAGGGGTGAGGCAAGAGACCCAGTACTTC CASSFLSLAGGVRQETQYF
TRBD1 TRBJ2-1 once TRBV5-1 TGCGCCAGCACGATCTTAGGACAGGGTCGGAATGAGCAGTTCTTC CASTILGQGRNEQFF
. TRBJ1-2 . TRBV14 TGTGCCAGCAGCCAAGATATGGACTATGGCTACACCTTC CASSQDMDYGYTF
TRBD1 TRBJ1-2 . TRBV7-9 TGTGCCAGCAGCTTAGAATCGGGTGGCAGGGGGCATGGCTACACCTTC CASSLESGGRGHGYTF
. TRBJ2-5 . TRBV5-1 TGCGCCAGCAGCCCCTTGACAGGGAGGCAAGAGACCCAGTACTTC CASSPLTGRQETQYF
. TRBJ1-2 . TRBV5-8 TGTGCCAGCAGCTTGGACAGTTATGGCTACACCTTC CASSLDSYGYTF
. TRBJ2-1 . TRBV11-3 TGTGCTAGCAGCTTAGCACGGGGATTCTCCTACAATGAGCAGTTCTTC CASSLARGFSYNEQFF
TRBD2 TRBJ2-3 . TRBV9 TGTGCCAGCAGCGTAACCCTTCCGGGACTAGCGGGAGTTGCAGATACGCAGTATTTT CASSVTLPGLAGVADTQYF
. TRBJ2-7 . TRBV11-3 TGTGCCAGCAGCTTAGGGGCCGACCGGTCCTACGAGCAGTACTTC CASSLGADRSYEQYF
TRBD1 TRBJ2-1 . TRBV7-9 TGTGCCAGCAGCTTATATTGGACAGGGGCCTCCTACAATGAGCAGTTCTTC CASSLYWTGASYNEQFF